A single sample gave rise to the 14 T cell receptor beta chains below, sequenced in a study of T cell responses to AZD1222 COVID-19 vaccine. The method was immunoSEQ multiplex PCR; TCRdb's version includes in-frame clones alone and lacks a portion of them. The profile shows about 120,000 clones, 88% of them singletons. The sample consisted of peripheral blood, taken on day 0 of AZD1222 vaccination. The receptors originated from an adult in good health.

The CDR3 sequence is CASSLTQGTLHF. In nucleotides, the CDR3 is TGTGCCAGCAGTTTGACACAGGGGACCCTCCACTTT. This sequence joins TRBV5-4 and TRBJ1-6; 7 bases fit TRBD1. The V and J ends lost 5 bases and 14 bases, in that order; junction bases with no gene match: 7. The CDR3 totals 12 residues. Germline V gene lookup returns CDR1 SGHNT and CDR2 YYREEE (reference sequence).

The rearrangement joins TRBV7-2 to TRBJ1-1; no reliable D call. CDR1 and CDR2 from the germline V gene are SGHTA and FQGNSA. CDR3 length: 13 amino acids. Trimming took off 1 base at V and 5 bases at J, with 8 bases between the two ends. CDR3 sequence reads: CASSLGLGTEAFF. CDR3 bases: TGTGCCAGCAGCTTAGGCCTGGGGACTGAAGCTTTCTTT.

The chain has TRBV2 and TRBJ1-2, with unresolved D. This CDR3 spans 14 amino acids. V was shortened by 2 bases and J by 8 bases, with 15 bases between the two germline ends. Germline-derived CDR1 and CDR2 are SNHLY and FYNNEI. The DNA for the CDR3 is TGTGCCAGCAGTGAAAGGGTAGGGTCGAGCGGCTACACCTTC. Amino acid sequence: CASSERVGSSGYTF. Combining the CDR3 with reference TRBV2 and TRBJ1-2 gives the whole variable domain EPEVTQTPSHQVTQMGQEVILRCVPISNHLYFYWYRQILGQKVEFLVSFYNNEISEKSEIFDDQFSVERPDGSNFTLKIRSTKLEDSAMYFCASSERVGSSGYTFGSGTRLTVV.

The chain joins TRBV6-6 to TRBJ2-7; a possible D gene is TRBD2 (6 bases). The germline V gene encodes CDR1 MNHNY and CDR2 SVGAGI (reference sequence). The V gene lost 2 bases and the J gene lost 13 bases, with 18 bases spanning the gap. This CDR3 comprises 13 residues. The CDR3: CASSYTRDWTVYF. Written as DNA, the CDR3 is TGTGCCAGCAGTTACACTAGGGACTGGACTGTTTACTTC.

The DNA for the CDR3 is TGTGCCAGCAGCTTAAACCGGGGCAACGAGCAGTACTTC. Its translation is CASSLNRGNEQYF. The rearrangement joins TRBV11-3 to TRBJ2-7; D may correspond to TRBD1 or TRBD2 (5 bases each). The CDR3 runs to 13 residues. V dropped 2 bases and J dropped 5 bases, with 10 bases sitting between them. Per the germline V gene, CDR1 is SGHNT and CDR2 is YENEEA.

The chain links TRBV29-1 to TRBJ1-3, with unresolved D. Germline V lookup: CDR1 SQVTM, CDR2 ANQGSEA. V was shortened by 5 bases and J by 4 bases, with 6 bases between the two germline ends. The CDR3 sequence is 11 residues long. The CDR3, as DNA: TGCAGCGTTCTGCGCGGAAACACCATATATTTT. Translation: CSVLRGNTIYF. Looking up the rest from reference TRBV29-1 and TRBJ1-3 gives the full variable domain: SAVISQKPSRDICQRGTSLTIQCQVDSQVTMMFWYRQQPGQSLTLIATANQGSEATYESGFVIDKFPISRPNLTFSTLTVSNMSPEDSSIYLCSVLRGNTIYFGEGSWLTVV.

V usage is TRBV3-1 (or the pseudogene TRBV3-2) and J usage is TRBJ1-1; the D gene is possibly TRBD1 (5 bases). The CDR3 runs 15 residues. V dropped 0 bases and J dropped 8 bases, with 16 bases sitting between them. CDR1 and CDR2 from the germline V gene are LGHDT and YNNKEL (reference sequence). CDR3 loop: CASSQEGVGVREAFF. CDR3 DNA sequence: TGTGCCAGCAGCCAAGAAGGGGTGGGGGTTAGGGAAGCTTTCTTT.

CDR3 residues: CAIGDRGLGQETQYF. The CDR3 nucleotides are TGTGCCATCGGAGACAGGGGATTGGGCCAAGAGACCCAGTACTTC. This chain uses TRBV10-3 with TRBJ2-5, with 8 positions matching TRBD1. CDR1 and CDR2 from the germline V gene are ENHRY and SYGVKD. The CDR3 is 15 amino acids. Trimming took 8 bases from V and 1 from J; bases not matched to a gene: 9.

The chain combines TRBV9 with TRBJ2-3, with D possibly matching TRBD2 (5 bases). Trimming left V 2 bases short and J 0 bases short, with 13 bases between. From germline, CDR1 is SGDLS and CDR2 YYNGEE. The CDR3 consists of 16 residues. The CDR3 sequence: CASSVYWTASTDTQYF. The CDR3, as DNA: TGTGCCAGCAGCGTTTACTGGACTGCTAGCACAGATACGCAGTATTTT.

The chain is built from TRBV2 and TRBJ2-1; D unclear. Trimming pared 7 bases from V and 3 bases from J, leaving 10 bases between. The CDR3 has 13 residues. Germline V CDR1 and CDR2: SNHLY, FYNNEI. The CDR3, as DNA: TGTGCCAGCACCCAAGCCGACTACAATGAGCAGTTCTTC. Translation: CASTQADYNEQFF.

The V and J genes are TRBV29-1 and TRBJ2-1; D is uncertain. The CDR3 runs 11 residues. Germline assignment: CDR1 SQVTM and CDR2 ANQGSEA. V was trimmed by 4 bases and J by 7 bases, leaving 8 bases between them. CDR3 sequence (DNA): TGCAGCGTTGCCGAGCCGAATGAGCAGTTCTTC. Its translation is CSVAEPNEQFF.

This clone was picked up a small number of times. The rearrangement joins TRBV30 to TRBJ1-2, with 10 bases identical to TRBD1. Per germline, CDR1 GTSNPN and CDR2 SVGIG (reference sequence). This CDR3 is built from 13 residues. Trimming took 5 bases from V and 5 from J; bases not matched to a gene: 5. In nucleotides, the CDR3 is TGTGCCTGGTCCGGGACAGGGGTATATGGCTACACCTTC. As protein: CAWSGTGVYGYTF.

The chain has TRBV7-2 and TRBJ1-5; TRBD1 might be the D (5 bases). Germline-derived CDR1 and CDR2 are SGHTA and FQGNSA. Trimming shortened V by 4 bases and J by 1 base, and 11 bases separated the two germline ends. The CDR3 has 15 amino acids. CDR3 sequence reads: CASSYRIGSNQPQHF. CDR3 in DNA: TGTGCCAGCAGCTACAGGATTGGGAGCAATCAGCCCCAGCATTTT.

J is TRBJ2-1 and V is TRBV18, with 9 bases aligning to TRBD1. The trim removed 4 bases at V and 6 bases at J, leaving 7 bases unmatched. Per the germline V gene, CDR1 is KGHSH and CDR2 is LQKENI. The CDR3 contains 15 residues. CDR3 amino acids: CASSQRQGGGNEQFF. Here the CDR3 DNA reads TGTGCCAGCTCACAGAGACAGGGGGGAGGCAATGAGCAGTTCTTC.